Each of the 18 T cell receptor beta chains below was sequenced from the same sample in a study of cytotoxic CD8 clonotypes in ibrutinib-treated CLL. Sequenced by immunoSEQ multiplex PCR; TCRdb stores in-frame clones only, minus some. The sample lists over 30,000 clones, 68% occurring once. This specimen was PBMCs, taken at disease progression, from a patient treated with ibrutinib. These receptors were collected from a human donor with chronic lymphocytic leukemia.

This clone was detected only a few times. The chain employs TRBV4-2 and TRBJ2-7; TRBD1 is a possible D gene (5 bases). Trimming removed 0 bases from V and 4 bases from J, with 13 bases in between. The CDR3 runs 15 residues. Germline assignment: CDR1 LGHNA and CDR2 YNFKEQ. In DNA form, the CDR3 reads TGTGCCAGCAGCCAAGACCAGGGAAGCAGTTACGAGCAGTACTTC. It translates to CASSQDQGSSYEQYF.

Details on this clone: Other DNA sequences of this sample code for an identical CDR3. The chain is built from TRBV5-1 and TRBJ2-1; no firm D call. The germline gives CDR1 SGHRS, CDR2 YFSETQ. This CDR3 has 13 residues. Trimming cost V 1 base and J 2 bases, with 4 bases left between them. The CDR3 sequence: CASSLSPYNEQFF. DNA for the CDR3: TGCGCCAGCAGCTTGAGCCCCTACAATGAGCAGTTCTTC.

The rearrangement uses TRBV18 and TRBJ2-1, with 8 bases aligning to TRBD2. The length of the CDR3 is 13 residues. J gave up 9 bases and V 5 bases, and 6 bases lay outside the gene matches. Germline V CDR1 and CDR2: KGHSH, LQKENI. The CDR3 sequence is CASSAGGVSEQFF. The CDR3 coding sequence is TGTGCCAGCTCAGCGGGGGGAGTTAGTGAGCAGTTCTTC.

CDR3 nucleotide sequence: TGTGCCAGCTCACCACCAACCAGGTCGGATGAAGCTTTCTTT. Protein sequence: CASSPPTRSDEAFF. The chain carries TRBV18 and TRBJ1-1, with D uncertain. The CDR3 totals 14 residues. Germline V gene sequence: CDR1 KGHSH, CDR2 LQKENI. V dropped 0 bases and J dropped 7 bases, with 12 bases sitting between them.

This chain uses TRBV5-1 with TRBJ2-3; TRBD1 or TRBD2 may be the D gene (6 bases each). Looked up from germline, CDR1 is SGHRS and CDR2 is YFSETQ. This CDR3 region has 14 residues. The ends were cut back, 2 bases at V and 3 bases at J, with 10 bases in the middle. CDR3 bases: TGCGCCAGCAGCTTAAGGGGGGAGACAGATACGCAGTATTTT. Amino acids: CASSLRGETDTQYF.

The chain is built from TRBV5-1 and TRBJ2-5, with 11 nucleotides matching TRBD1. V dropped 4 bases and J dropped 5; count of bases not matched to a gene: 4. The CDR3 consists of 14 residues. The V gene's germline CDR1 is SGHRS and CDR2 YFSETQ. CDR3 region: CASSMGQGEETQYF. The CDR3 nucleotides read TGCGCCAGCAGCATGGGACAGGGGGAGGAGACCCAGTACTTC.

This clone is a singleton in its sample. The chain has TRBV6-6 and TRBJ2-7, with TRBD1 matching over 10 bases. Trimming took 7 bases from V and 7 from J; bases not matched to a gene: 13. CDR3 length equals 15 residues. The germline CDR1 and CDR2 sequences are MNHNY and SVGAGI (reference sequence). The CDR3 nucleotides are TGTGCCAGCAATTCGCGGGGACAGGGGAGAGGGGAGCAGTACTTC. Residues: CASNSRGQGRGEQYF.

In this sample, this clone turned up a few times. J is TRBJ2-7 and V is TRBV7-8; D is uncertain. Germline V CDR1 and CDR2: SGHVS, FQNEAQ. V was clipped by 5 bases and J by 2 bases, with 25 bases between them. The CDR3 covers 18 residues. The CDR3 region is CASSETDGISLRAYEQYF. The CDR3 nucleotides read TGTGCCAGCAGCGAGACGGATGGGATATCCCTTAGGGCCTACGAGCAGTACTTC.

This clone was detected only a few times. The chain uses TRBV6-5 and TRBJ2-7; 9 positions match TRBD2. V lost 5 bases to trimming and J lost 7 bases; unmatched junction nucleotides: 12. The CDR3 is 15 residues long. The germline V gene has CDR1 MNHEY and CDR2 SVGAGI. CDR3: CASSPPIAGVEEQYF. CDR3 DNA sequence: TGTGCCAGCAGTCCCCCGATAGCGGGAGTAGAGGAGCAGTACTTC.

The chain combines TRBV28 with TRBJ1-5; D gene unclear. Germline V gene data show CDR1 as MDHEN and CDR2 as SYDVKM. The V gene lost 2 bases and the J gene lost 4 bases, with 0 bases spanning the gap. The CDR3 loop spans 11 amino acids. The CDR3 sequence: CASSLNQPQHF. The CDR3 nucleotides are TGTGCCAGCAGTTTAAATCAGCCCCAGCATTTT.

This clone has more than one count but fewer than ten. This chain joins TRBV7-4 and TRBJ1-5; D gene ambiguous. This CDR3 contains 16 residues. Germline lookup yields CDR1 SGHVT and CDR2 SQSDAQ. The germline V and J ends were trimmed by 6 bases and 5 bases, with 20 bases remaining between them. The CDR3 loop is CASSWTPQSDYQPQHF. CDR3 nucleotide sequence: TGTGCCAGCAGTTGGACCCCACAGTCAGATTATCAGCCCCAGCATTTT.

This clone turned up a few times. This chain uses TRBV4-3 with TRBJ1-1; TRBD1 matches 11 bases. The CDR3 consists of 16 residues. Germline CDR1 LGHNA, CDR2 YSLEER. V was pared by 4 bases and J by 1 base, with 5 bases of the junction left unmatched. The CDR3, as DNA: TGCGCCAGCAGCCCCGGGACAGGGGGTTGGAACACTGAAGCTTTCTTT. This sequence encodes CASSPGTGGWNTEAFF.

V is TRBV10-2 and J is TRBJ2-2; 8 positions agree with TRBD2. V gave up 7 bases and J gave up 5 bases; unmatched junction bases: 6. Germline V CDR1 and CDR2: WSHSY, SAAADI. This CDR3 has 14 amino acids. CDR3 coding DNA: TGCGCCAGCACCTTAGCGGGAACTACCGGGGAGCTGTTTTTT. Protein product: CASTLAGTTGELFF.

The V and J genes are TRBV5-6 and TRBJ1-4; 7 positions match TRBD1. Per germline, CDR1 SGHDT and CDR2 YYEEEE. The CDR3 contains 18 residues. V was clipped by 3 bases and J by 4 bases; unmatched bases: 15. This CDR3 reads CASSSKRTGAGRNEKLFF. The CDR3 nucleotides are TGTGCCAGCAGCTCCAAGCGCACAGGGGCCGGCCGTAATGAAAAACTGTTTTTT.

The V and J genes are TRBV19 and TRBJ1-6; D possibly corresponds to TRBD1 (5 bases). Germline V gene lookup returns CDR1 LNHDA and CDR2 SQIVND (reference sequence). The CDR3 length is 12 residues. V lost 3 bases and J 14 bases, leaving 11 bases between the germline ends. CDR3 in amino acids: CASSMKGSALHF. The CDR3 nucleotides read TGTGCCAGTAGTATGAAGGGGTCAGCCCTCCACTTT.

V gene TRBV11-2 combines with J gene TRBJ2-7; D ambiguous. The CDR3 spans 16 residues. CDR1 and CDR2 from the germline V gene are SGHAT and FQNNGV. V lost 2 bases and J lost 2, with 16 bases in between. Here the CDR3 DNA reads TGTGCCAGCAGCTTATCAGGTGGCCAGAGAGCCTACGAGCAGTACTTC. It translates to CASSLSGGQRAYEQYF.

This clone showed up just once. The gene calls are TRBV5-4 and TRBJ2-7; 7 nucleotides align to TRBD2. The CDR3 sequence is 14 residues long. From germline, CDR1 is SGHNT and CDR2 YYREEE (reference sequence). Trimming took 0 bases from V and 7 from J; bases not matched to a gene: 7. CDR3 DNA sequence: TGTGCCAGCAGCTTGGCTGATAGCGGGTTTGAGCAGTACTTC. It translates to CASSLADSGFEQYF.

The gene calls are TRBV4-3 and TRBJ1-1; D is possibly TRBD1 (6 bases). Trimming stripped 0 bases from V and 6 bases from J, with 14 bases between. In germline, CDR1 is LGHNA, CDR2 YSLEER. The CDR3 is 15 amino acids. The DNA of the CDR3 is TGCGCCAGCAGCCAAGAAGATCAGGGGTTTGCTGAAGCTTTCTTT. Its protein product is CASSQEDQGFAEAFF.